Listed here is a single TCR beta chain. Its specificity is not known. Via MiXCR, TCRdb re-called the 5' RACE reads, giving one row per CDR3 protein. The data contain about 750,000 distinct CDR3 sequences, roughly 20% of them singletons. Germline loops: CDR1 ENHRY, CDR2 SYGVKD. This CDR3 contains 16 residues. The junction had 7 bases not matched to a gene; V was cut back by 2 bases and J by 3 bases. The data belong to a study of CD8 T cells in ankylosing spondylitis. Whole-study results and caveats: Ankylosing spondylitis blood seemed to carry a telltale TCR beta motif made of several highly homologous variants.

The TCR sequence derives from a male donor with ankylosing spondylitis. V usage is TRBV10-3 and J usage is TRBJ2-7, with 10 bases matching TRBD1. Material for sequencing was blood, either unsorted or a sorted T cell fraction (not recorded which). In DNA form, the CDR3 reads TGTGCCATCAGTGAGCCCTCGACAGGGGGCAGCTACGAGCAGTACTTC. Translated: CAISEPSTGGSYEQYF.